The rows below give T cell receptor beta chains drawn from one sample of a study of blood T cell repertoires in COVID-19. Generated by immunoSEQ multiplex PCR, the TCRdb table keeps only in-frame clones and is missing some. The sample lists approximately 170,000 clones, roughly 84% occurring once. Sequenced material: peripheral blood. All receptors derive from a man aged 80 or over with COVID-19, enrolled during active disease. Each CDR3 is given with its conserved first and last residue. A D gene is named only where the DNA matches it firmly. A row's size may be missing; if present it is once, few, many or a size class.

TRBD1 - TRBJ1-2 TRBV7-6 CASSVGQGAIGYTF TGTGCCAGCAGTGTCGGACAGGGGGCTATAGGCTACACCTTC
- - TRBJ2-1 TRBV29-1 CSVEAGTPSSYNEQFF TGCAGCGTTGAAGCAGGGACACCGAGCTCCTACAATGAGCAGTTCTTC
TRBD1 - TRBJ2-3 TRBV27 CASSTGQGEITDTQYF TGTGCCAGCAGTACGGGACAGGGGGAAATCACAGATACGCAGTATTTT
TRBD1 - TRBJ1-1 TRBV9 CASSPGQGAWNTEAFF TGTGCCAGCAGTCCCGGACAGGGCGCATGGAACACTGAAGCTTTCTTT
TRBD1 once TRBJ1-3 TRBV5-6 CASSLLTGSGNTIYF TGTGCCAGCAGCCTCTTGACAGGGTCTGGAAACACCATATATTTT
- - TRBJ1-1 TRBV5-1 CASSMIRSSPTEAFF TGCGCCAGCAGCATGATACGGTCCTCGCCCACTGAAGCTTTCTTT
- - TRBJ2-5 TRBV7-3 CASSLRGGETQYF TGTGCCAGCAGCTTAAGAGGGGGTGAGACCCAGTACTTC
TRBD1 - TRBJ1-4 TRBV5-6 CASSLSQGADSEKLFF TGTGCCAGCAGCTTGTCACAGGGGGCGGACTCTGAAAAACTGTTTTTT
TRBD1 once TRBJ2-2 TRBV13 CASRRTGTGAGELFF TGTGCCAGCAGACGAACCGGGACAGGGGCCGGGGAGCTGTTTTTT
TRBD1 - TRBJ1-6 TRBV5-1 CASSPQGGGPLHF TGCGCCAGCAGCCCACAGGGGGGCGGACCCCTCCACTTT
- - TRBJ1-6 TRBV21-1 CASSKRWWAGNNSPLHF TGTGCCAGCAGCAAACGTTGGTGGGCAGGGAACAATTCACCCCTCCACTTT
TRBD2 - TRBJ2-1 TRBV5-4 CASSFAGAFYNEQFF TGTGCCAGCAGCTTTGCGGGAGCTTTCTACAATGAGCAGTTCTTC
- - TRBJ1-2 TRBV27 CASSFIPGIYGYTF TGTGCCAGCAGCTTCATCCCAGGGATCTATGGCTACACCTTC
TRBD2 - TRBJ2-5 TRBV25-1 CASSEFGGAPETQYF TGTGCCAGCAGTGAATTCGGGGGGGCCCCAGAGACCCAGTACTTC
TRBD1 - TRBJ2-1 TRBV7-6 CASSSGQGTYNEQFF TGTGCCAGCAGCTCTGGACAGGGGACCTACAATGAGCAGTTCTTC
TRBD1 few TRBJ1-2 TRBV24-1 CATSAPDRGIESYTF TGTGCCACCAGTGCCCCCGACAGGGGGATAGAGAGCTACACCTTC
TRBD1 - TRBJ1-1 TRBV25-1 CASSRAGGQSNTEAFF TGTGCCAGCAGTCGGGCAGGGGGCCAGAGTAACACTGAAGCTTTCTTT
- once TRBJ1-2 TRBV29-1 CSVPGGNYGYTF TGCAGCGTGCCCGGAGGGAACTATGGCTACACCTTC
TRBD1 - TRBJ1-3 TRBV10-2 CASGGQGASGNTIYF TGCGCCAGCGGGGGACAGGGGGCTTCTGGAAACACCATATATTTT
- - TRBJ1-5 TRBV2 CASRGDRYGNQPQHF TGTGCCAGCAGAGGCGACAGGTACGGGAATCAGCCCCAGCATTTT
TRBD2 - TRBJ2-1 TRBV5-6 CASSLGLAGEQFF TGTGCCAGCAGCTTGGGGCTAGCGGGTGAGCAGTTCTTC
TRBD1 - TRBJ1-2 TRBV9 CASSVETGIRGYTF TGTGCCAGCAGCGTAGAGACAGGGATTCGGGGCTACACCTTC